The 19 T cell receptor beta chains in this list originate from one sample, sequenced in a study of shared clonotypes between healthy human individuals. Assay used: immunoSEQ multiplex PCR; TCRdb lists only in-frame clones, some missing. Of about 2 million clones in the sample, 85% to 95% were seen once. The sequencing sample was made of naive CD4+ T cells sorted from blood. Specified subset: CD45RA+ positively selected. The receptors shown here come from a man between 18 and 35 years old in good health.

The V gene is TRBV11-2, the J gene TRBJ2-1; no reliable D call. The CDR3 is 16 amino acids. Trimming cost V 5 bases and J 3 bases, with 17 bases left between them. Germline V gives CDR1 SGHAT, CDR2 FQNNGV. In DNA, the CDR3 is TGTGCCAGCAGCCCCAACCCCGGTCTTTTCTACAATGAGCAGTTCTTC. Protein sequence: CASSPNPGLFYNEQFF.

This rearrangement joins TRBV6-1 to TRBJ2-7; D is perhaps TRBD1 (5 bases). The CDR3 contains 17 residues. Trimming pared 3 bases from V and 0 bases from J, leaving 18 bases between. Germline V lookup: CDR1 MNHNS, CDR2 SASEGT. CDR3 DNA: TGTGCCAGCAGTGACCAAGGCTCCTCAAGGGGCTCCTACGAGCAGTACTTC. It is translated as CASSDQGSSRGSYEQYF.

The rearrangement uses TRBV19 and TRBJ1-4; 7 bases map to TRBD1. Germline V gene lookup returns CDR1 LNHDA and CDR2 SQIVND (reference sequence). The trim removed 5 bases at V and 7 bases at J, leaving 10 bases unmatched. The CDR3 has 15 amino acids. The CDR3 loop reads CASSVGTAPAEKLFF. CDR3 sequence (DNA): TGTGCCAGTAGTGTCGGGACAGCTCCAGCTGAAAAACTGTTTTTT.

Turning to this clone: At one boundary the junction diverges from the germline segment, which might be a read error. The rearrangement uses TRBV7-9 and TRBJ1-2; 8 nucleotides line up with TRBD1. Germline V CDR1 and CDR2: SEHNR, FQNEAQ (reference sequence). The CDR3 runs 17 residues. The DNA of the CDR3 is TGCGCCAGCAGCCAAGATATGATACCGACAGGGGACTATGGCTACACCTTC. It encodes CASSQDMIPTGDYGYTF. Full variable domain (remainder filled in from reference TRBV7-9 and TRBJ1-2): DTGVSQNPRHKITKRGQNVTFRCDPISEHNRLYWYRQTLGQGPEFLTYFQNEAQLEKSRLLSDRFSAERPKGSFSTLEIQRTEQGDSAMYLCASSQDMIPTGDYGYTFGSGTRLTVV.

The chain combines TRBV25-1 with TRBJ1-6; D not certain. V was pared by 1 base and J by 11 bases, with 15 bases between. Germline-derived CDR1 and CDR2 are MGHDK and SYGVNS. This CDR3 comprises 15 residues. CDR3: CASSEFRSQAAPLHF. The CDR3 bases are TGTGCCAGCAGTGAATTCAGGTCACAAGCGGCACCCCTCCACTTT. Complete variable domain (other parts from reference TRBV25-1 and TRBJ1-6): EADIYQTPRYLVIGTGKKITLECSQTMGHDKMYWYQQDPGMELHLIHYSYGVNSTEKGDLSSESTVSRIRTEHFPLTLESARPSHTSQYLCASSEFRSQAAPLHFGNGTRLTVT.

V and J are TRBV7-8 and TRBJ2-7; weak D call: TRBD2 (6 bases). This CDR3 is 13 amino acids long. Trimming stripped 3 bases from V and 4 bases from J, with 10 bases between. Per the germline V gene, CDR1 is SGHVS and CDR2 is FQNEAQ. CDR3 nucleotides: TGTGCCAGCAGCTTGTGGAGGGGATACGAGCAGTACTTC. Translating gives CASSLWRGYEQYF. The full variable domain, rest sourced from reference TRBV7-8 and TRBJ2-7, is GAGVSQSPRYKVAKRGQDVALRCDPISGHVSLFWYQQALGQGPEFLTYFQNEAQLDKSGLPSDRFFAERPEGSVSTLKIQRTQQEDSAVYLCASSLWRGYEQYFGPGTRLTVT.

This chain links TRBV2 with TRBJ1-6; D perhaps matches TRBD1 (5 bases). V was clipped by 7 bases and J by 7 bases, with 20 bases between them. The germline CDR1 and CDR2 sequences are SNHLY and FYNNEI. CDR3 length: 16 residues. For the CDR3, the DNA is TGTGCCAGCACCGAAAGGGAGGGACCGATAAATTCACCCCTCCACTTT. Encoded protein: CASTEREGPINSPLHF. The complete variable domain, with remaining parts taken from reference TRBV2 and TRBJ1-6, reads EPEVTQTPSHQVTQMGQEVILRCVPISNHLYFYWYRQILGQKVEFLVSFYNNEISEKSEIFDDQFSVERPDGSNFTLKIRSTKLEDSAMYFCASTEREGPINSPLHFGNGTRLTVT.

The V and J genes are TRBV19 and TRBJ1-1; D unclear. With 3 bases removed from V and 5 bases from J, the gap between germline ends came to 7 bases. The CDR3 has 12 amino acids. Germline CDR1 is LNHDA and CDR2 is SQIVND (reference sequence). The CDR3: CASSMFRTEAFF. CDR3 sequence (DNA): TGTGCCAGTAGTATGTTCAGGACTGAAGCTTTCTTT.

The rearrangement uses TRBV19 and TRBJ2-7, with 11 bases lining up with TRBD1. Per germline, CDR1 LNHDA and CDR2 SQIVND (reference sequence). V trimming: 5 bases; J trimming: 3 bases; junction bases outside the gene matches: 6. This CDR3 region has 15 residues. CDR3 sequence reads: CASSLRDRGFYEQYF. In nucleotides, the CDR3 is TGTGCCAGTAGTCTTCGGGACAGGGGGTTCTACGAGCAGTACTTC.

This chain uses TRBV27 with TRBJ2-7, with D unresolved. This CDR3 has 13 amino acids. Germline lookup yields CDR1 MNHEY and CDR2 SMNVEV (reference sequence). V lost 3 bases to trimming and J lost 1 base, with 7 bases between them. Here the CDR3 DNA reads TGTGCCAGCAGTTTTAGAAATTCCTACGAGCAGTACTTC. Translated: CASSFRNSYEQYF.

Only a few counts were recorded for this clone. The chain joins TRBV5-5 to TRBJ1-5; 7 bases map to TRBD1. CDR3 length: 15 residues. CDR1 and CDR2 from the germline V gene are SGHKS and YYEKEE (reference sequence). The junction had 5 bases not matched to a gene; V was cut back by 0 bases and J by 5 bases. CDR3 nucleotides: TGTGCCAGCAGCTTGGGACTGCAGGGGGATCAGCCCCAGCATTTT. Translated, it gives CASSLGLQGDQPQHF.

The gene calls are TRBV18 and TRBJ2-7, with 9 bases aligning to TRBD1. The CDR3 loop spans 16 amino acids. CDR1 is KGHSH, CDR2 LQKENI, per germline. Trimming removed 6 bases from V and 4 bases from J; junction bases left unmatched: 13. The CDR3 nucleotides read TGTGCCAGCTCGCTATCCGGGACAGGGACCTCGTACGAGCAGTACTTC. This encodes CASSLSGTGTSYEQYF.

This clone was detected once. The V call is TRBV6-7, the J call TRBJ2-1; tentative D call: TRBD2 (6 bases). TRBV6-7 is an ORF, with its function uncertain. The CDR3 runs 9 residues. Deletions cut 10 bases from V and 12 bases from J, with 10 bases between. This CDR3 reads CAKAGPQFF. Written as DNA, the CDR3 is TGTGCCAAAGCGGGCCCGCAGTTCTTC.

The rearrangement uses TRBV5-1 and TRBJ2-7; D is possibly TRBD1 (6 bases). The CDR3 runs 15 residues. V lost 5 bases and J lost 2, with 17 bases in between. From germline, CDR1 is SGHRS and CDR2 YFSETQ. The CDR3 region has the DNA TGCGCCAGCAGTTACCTCCCCGGGGACACCTACGAGCAGTACTTC. Translated, it gives CASSYLPGDTYEQYF.

The chain carries TRBV9 and TRBJ2-3; D uncertain. This CDR3 region has 13 residues. From germline, CDR1 is SGDLS and CDR2 YYNGEE. Trimming cost V 4 bases and J 1 base, with 7 bases left between them. The CDR3 region is CASSLLGTDTQYF. CDR3 in DNA: TGTGCCAGCAGCTTACTGGGCACAGATACGCAGTATTTT.

The V gene is TRBV18, the J gene TRBJ2-3; D is ambiguous. The CDR3 length is 15 residues. Germline CDR1 and CDR2: KGHSH and LQKENI. Trimming stripped 2 bases from V and 0 bases from J, with 9 bases between. CDR3 DNA sequence: TGTGCCAGCTCACCAACTGCGGCAAGCACAGATACGCAGTATTTT. Translating it yields CASSPTAASTDTQYF.

The CDR3 DNA reads TGTGCCAGCAGCCTTTTGCTCTCTGGAAACACCATATATTTT. This gives the protein CASSLLLSGNTIYF. The V call is TRBV6-6, the J call TRBJ1-3; D not resolved. The germline gives CDR1 MNHNY, CDR2 SVGAGI (reference sequence). V lost 6 bases and J 0 bases, leaving 9 bases between the germline ends. CDR3 length: 14 amino acids.

This clone has at least ten counts. The same CDR3 arises from other DNA sequences in this sample as well. The V call is TRBV5-6, the J call TRBJ1-2; the D gene is possibly TRBD1 (6 bases). CDR3 length: 13 amino acids. CDR1 SGHDT and CDR2 YYEEEE come from the germline V gene. Trimming took 0 bases from V and 7 from J, leaving 10 bases between them. CDR3 nucleotides: TGTGCCAGCAGCTTGGAGAGGGGGGCTGGCTACACCTTC. This codes for CASSLERGAGYTF.

This chain links TRBV19 with TRBJ2-2, with D uncertain. The CDR3 length is 14 residues. The germline V gene encodes CDR1 LNHDA and CDR2 SQIVND (reference sequence). The V and J ends lost 6 bases and 0 bases respectively, with 8 bases between them. CDR3 bases: TGTGCCAGTAGCCTGCCTTCGAACACCGGGGAGCTGTTTTTT. Translating gives CASSLPSNTGELFF.